These 18 T cell receptor beta chains were sequenced from one sample in a study of blood T cell repertoires in COVID-19. Clones were read by immunoSEQ multiplex PCR, and TCRdb kept only the in-frame ones, dropping some. This table has tens of thousands of clones, about 90% appearing once. Sequencing was performed on peripheral blood. The source of these receptors is a human donor in a cohort sampled during active COVID-19.

V usage is TRBV7-3 and J usage is TRBJ2-3; 7 bases match TRBD2. CDR3 size: 14 residues. Germline-derived CDR1 and CDR2 are SGHTA and FQGTGA. Germline trimming cut 4 bases from V and 2 bases from J; bases unmatched to any gene: 3. The CDR3 DNA sequence: TGTGCCAGCAGCTGGGAGGGACCCACAGATACGCAGTATTTT. Translated: CASSWEGPTDTQYF.

The chain recombines TRBV5-4 with TRBJ2-5, with TRBD2 identical over 11 bases. The CDR3 loop spans 19 amino acids. The V segment lost 0 bases and the J segment 5 bases; nucleotides outside the gene matches: 15. Germline assignment: CDR1 SGHNT and CDR2 YYREEE (reference sequence). The CDR3 coding sequence is TGTGCCAGCAGCTTGGGGAGGGTGAGCGCTAGCGGGGGGCTTGAGACCCAGTACTTC. This encodes CASSLGRVSASGGLETQYF.

V gene TRBV3-1 (or the pseudogene TRBV3-2) combines with J gene TRBJ2-1; 12 positions agree with TRBD2. Germline CDR1 LGHDT, CDR2 YNNKEL (reference sequence). This CDR3 spans 18 amino acids. J gave up 0 bases and V 1 base, and 4 bases lay outside the gene matches. This chain's CDR3 is CASSQGASGGGSYNEQFF. The CDR3 DNA sequence: TGTGCCAGCAGCCAAGGGGCTAGCGGGGGGGGCTCCTACAATGAGCAGTTCTTC.

V and J are TRBV6-5 and TRBJ1-6; no clear D gene. Germline V gene lookup returns CDR1 MNHEY and CDR2 SVGAGI. There are 14 residues in the CDR3. V was shortened by 5 bases and J by 13 bases, with 18 bases between the two germline ends. The CDR3 nucleotides read TGTGCCAGCAGTCCCGACGGGATTGGGGTGCCCCTCCACTTT. Amino acid sequence: CASSPDGIGVPLHF.

The CDR3 sequence: CASSRGQGTSVSYEQYF. The CDR3, as DNA: TGTGCCAGCTCACGTGGACAGGGGACGTCGGTTTCCTACGAGCAGTACTTC. This rearrangement joins TRBV18 to TRBJ2-7; 9 bases agree with TRBD1. The V gene's germline CDR1 is KGHSH and CDR2 LQKENI. Losses at the gene ends were 4 bases for V and 1 base for J; bases not matched to a gene: 11. The CDR3 has 17 amino acids.

The chain uses TRBV10-3 and TRBJ1-2; tentatively, D is TRBD1 (5 bases). Trimming stripped 10 bases from V and 4 bases from J, with 16 bases between. The length of the CDR3 is 13 residues. The germline gives CDR1 ENHRY, CDR2 SYGVKD. The CDR3 is CASGTGSSYGYTF. CDR3 nucleotide sequence: TGTGCCAGTGGTACAGGCTCCTCCTATGGCTACACCTTC.

The chain recombines TRBV5-6 with TRBJ1-2; D perhaps matches TRBD1 (6 bases). Germline values: CDR1 SGHDT, CDR2 YYEEEE. The CDR3 sequence is 11 residues long. V was pared by 5 bases and J by 7 bases, with 9 bases between. The CDR3 DNA is TGTGCCAGCAGTACACAGGGTGGCTACACCTTC. Translation: CASSTQGGYTF. Full variable domain (missing parts from reference TRBV5-6 and TRBJ1-2): DAGVTQSPTHLIKTRGQQVTLRCSPKSGHDTVSWYQQALGQGPQFIFQYYEEEERQRGNFPDRFSGHQFPNYSSELNVNALLLGDSALYLCASSTQGGYTFGSGTRLTVV.

On this clone: This specimen includes other DNA sequences encoding the same CDR3. This chain links TRBV5-1 with TRBJ2-1; 8 bases fit TRBD1. This CDR3 spans 16 amino acids. Trimming at V came to 0 bases and at J to 0 bases, leaving 2 bases not matched to a gene. CDR1 and CDR2 (germline): SGHRS, YFSETQ. Here the CDR3 DNA reads TGCGCCAGCAGCTTGGCAGGGGGCCTCTCCTACAATGAGCAGTTCTTC. This sequence encodes CASSLAGGLSYNEQFF.

The genes are TRBV5-4 and TRBJ2-6; 10 bases match TRBD2. Germline V gives CDR1 SGHNT, CDR2 YYREEE (reference sequence). Trimming at V came to 4 bases and at J to 4 bases, leaving 8 bases not matched to a gene. CDR3 length: 17 residues. For the CDR3, the DNA is TGTGCCAGCAGCCGGACTAGCGGAAGGTTGGGGGCCAACGTCCTGACTTTC. It translates to CASSRTSGRLGANVLTF.

V and J are TRBV21-1 and TRBJ1-6; the DNA was not used to check the table's D call, TRBD1. TRBV21-1 is shown as a pseudogene. CDR3 size: 18 residues. CDR3 residues: CASSKDSNRQLYNSPLHF. The CDR3 DNA reads TGTGCCAGCAGCAAAGATAGCAACAGGCAACTTTATAATTCACCCCTCCACTTT.

V and J are TRBV29-1 and TRBJ2-7; TRBD1 agrees at 8 bases. V shed 6 bases and J 7 bases; nucleotides not matched to a gene: 17. The CDR3 covers 15 residues. Per the germline V gene, CDR1 is SQVTM and CDR2 is ANQGSEA. CDR3 DNA sequence: TGCAGCGTGGCCGGACAGGGAAGCTTCTCGGGGGAGCAGTACTTC. Amino acid sequence: CSVAGQGSFSGEQYF.

About this clone: Other DNA sequences in the same sample also yield this CDR3. J is TRBJ1-1 and V is TRBV27; no clear D gene. Deletions cut 2 bases from V and 1 base from J, with 8 bases between. CDR3 length: 14 residues. Germline V gene data show CDR1 as MNHEY and CDR2 as SMNVEV (reference sequence). The CDR3 loop reads CASSLRRGNTEAFF. CDR3 nucleotide sequence: TGTGCCAGCAGTTTACGGCGGGGGAACACTGAAGCTTTCTTT.

This chain joins TRBV19 and TRBJ2-5; unclear D gene. Germline CDR1 is LNHDA and CDR2 is SQIVND (reference sequence). This CDR3 spans 14 amino acids. The germline V and J ends were trimmed by 3 bases and 5 bases, with 13 bases remaining between them. The CDR3 is CASSISPGRETQYF. In nucleotides, the CDR3 is TGTGCCAGTAGTATTTCCCCGGGTCGCGAGACCCAGTACTTC.

This rearrangement joins TRBV2 to TRBJ1-5; weak D call: TRBD1 (6 bases). The germline gives CDR1 SNHLY, CDR2 FYNNEI. The V and J ends lost 1 base and 5 bases respectively, with 9 bases between them. CDR3 length equals 14 residues. DNA for the CDR3: TGTGCCAGCAGTGAAGAGGGGGGGCATCAGCCCCAGCATTTT. Encoded protein: CASSEEGGHQPQHF.

The chain couples TRBV19 to TRBJ2-5; 10 bases map to TRBD1. CDR1 LNHDA and CDR2 SQIVND come from the germline V gene (reference sequence). This CDR3 has 15 residues. The ends lost 6 bases at V and 1 base at J; junction bases unmatched: 5. Written as DNA, the CDR3 is TGTGCCAGTAGGCGACAGGGGGCGGGCCAAGAGACCCAGTACTTC. Residues: CASRRQGAGQETQYF.

This clone came up once. The chain links TRBV12-5 to TRBJ2-1, with D possibly matching TRBD1 (6 bases). The CDR3 runs to 12 residues. Per the germline V gene, CDR1 is LGHNT and CDR2 is FRNRAP. V was pared by 2 bases and J by 15 bases, with 14 bases between. For the CDR3, the DNA is TGTGCTAGTGGTTTGCAGGGAAGGGGGACGTTCTTC. Its protein product is CASGLQGRGTFF. The entire variable domain, with the rest obtained from reference TRBV12-5 and TRBJ2-1, is as follows: DARVTQTPRHKVTEMGQEVTMRCQPILGHNTVFWYRQTMMQGLELLAYFRNRAPLDDSGMPKDRFSAEMPDATLATLKIQPSEPRDSAVYFCASGLQGRGTFFGPGTRLTVL.

The V gene is TRBV11-2, the J gene TRBJ1-5; 7 positions agree with TRBD1. The CDR3 consists of 13 residues. J lost 5 bases, V lost 3 bases, and 1 base had no gene match. In germline, CDR1 is SGHAT, CDR2 FQNNGV. The CDR3 spells CASSFDRDQPQHF. The CDR3 coding sequence is TGTGCCAGCAGCTTCGACAGGGATCAGCCCCAGCATTTT.

The chain recombines TRBV5-6 with TRBJ2-7, with TRBD1 as a possible D gene (6 bases). V dropped 4 bases and J dropped 5 bases, with 19 bases sitting between them. The CDR3 is 15 amino acids. Germline-derived CDR1 and CDR2 are SGHDT and YYEEEE. The CDR3 bases are TGTGCCAGCAGCGGGGGTTGGGCAGGGGACCACGAGCAGTACTTC. Translation: CASSGGWAGDHEQYF.